The 30 T cell receptor beta chains given below trace back to one sample, sequenced in a study of Ad26.COV2.S vaccination and SARS-CoV-2 variants. The method was immunoSEQ multiplex PCR; TCRdb's version includes in-frame clones alone and lacks a portion of them. The sample holds over 110,000 clones; roughly 89% are singletons and the top ten take 5%. Sequencing used peripheral blood, obtained after recovery from COVID-19. Receptors originate from a human donor who had recovered from COVID-19.

The chain carries TRBV5-5 and TRBJ2-1; tentative D call: TRBD2 (5 bases). Trimming cost V 5 bases and J 4 bases, with 16 bases left between them. CDR3 length equals 15 residues. Looked up from germline, CDR1 is SGHKS and CDR2 is YYEKEE (reference sequence). The CDR3 DNA reads as TGTGCCAGCAGTTTCACCGGGAACCGATACAATGAGCAGTTCTTC. The encoded protein is CASSFTGNRYNEQFF.

The chain is built from TRBV9 and TRBJ1-2; D not resolved. Looked up from germline, CDR1 is SGDLS and CDR2 is YYNGEE. The V gene lost 7 bases and the J gene lost 0 bases, with 10 bases spanning the gap. The CDR3 is 13 amino acids. The DNA of the CDR3 is TGTGCCAGCTCCTTTAACGCTAACTATGGCTACACCTTC. Protein sequence: CASSFNANYGYTF.

CDR3: CASSPSTSYNEQFF. CDR3 sequence (DNA): TGTGCCAGCAGCCCTAGCACCTCCTACAATGAGCAGTTCTTC. The chain employs TRBV28 and TRBJ2-1; a weak D match, TRBD2 (5 bases). The CDR3 runs to 14 residues. V lost 6 bases, J lost 0 bases, and 9 bases lay in between. CDR1 and CDR2 from the germline V gene are MDHEN and SYDVKM. Full variable domain (remainder filled in from reference TRBV28 and TRBJ2-1): DVKVTQSSRYLVKRTGEKVFLECVQDMDHENMFWYRQDPGLGLRLIYFSYDVKMKEKGDIPEGYSVSREKKERFSLILESASTNQTSMYLCASSPSTSYNEQFFGPGTRLTVL.

This sequence joins TRBV6-2 or TRBV6-3 and TRBJ1-2; no definite D call. The CDR3 has 15 residues. V lost 0 bases, J lost 7 bases, and 15 bases lay in between. Germline values: CDR1 MNHEY, CDR2 SVGEGT. The CDR3 DNA follows: TGTGCCAGCAGTTACTCTAATGTGGGAAGAAGTGGCTACACCTTC. Protein product: CASSYSNVGRSGYTF.

The rearrangement links TRBV28 to TRBJ2-3; unclear D gene. The CDR3 has 13 residues. The V gene's germline CDR1 is MDHEN and CDR2 SYDVKM. V lost 7 bases to trimming and J lost 2 bases, with 10 bases between them. As DNA, the CDR3 is TGTGCCAGCAACAACGGCTACACAGATACGCAGTATTTT. Protein sequence: CASNNGYTDTQYF.

This clone has only one observation. The CDR3 here is CASSQDLGDLNYGYTF. The CDR3 DNA is TGTGCCAGCAGCCAGGATTTGGGGGATCTTAACTATGGCTACACCTTC. This chain links TRBV4-2 with TRBJ1-2; possible D gene TRBD1, 5 bases. Deletions cut 3 bases from V and 1 base from J, with 15 bases between. The CDR3 is 16 residues long. CDR1 and CDR2 (germline): LGHNA, YNFKEQ.

The genes are TRBV7-9 and TRBJ1-5; 8 bases match TRBD1. The CDR3 has 16 amino acids. Germline V gene sequence: CDR1 SEHNR, CDR2 FQNEAQ (reference sequence). The V and J ends lost 4 bases and 5 bases, in that order; junction bases with no gene match: 10. The DNA of the CDR3 is TGTGCCAGCAGCTCGTCCGGACAGGGTGCCTATCAGCCCCAGCATTTT. It encodes CASSSSGQGAYQPQHF. The full variable domain, in which reference TRBV7-9 and TRBJ1-5 provide the parts outside the CDR3, is DTGVSQNPRHKITKRGQNVTFRCDPISEHNRLYWYRQTLGQGPEFLTYFQNEAQLEKSRLLSDRFSAERPKGSFSTLEIQRTEQGDSAMYLCASSSSGQGAYQPQHFGDGTRLSIL.

This chain connects TRBV30 to TRBJ2-3; no reliable D call. The germline gives CDR1 GTSNPN, CDR2 SVGIG (reference sequence). The CDR3 covers 13 residues. Trimming pared 0 bases from V and 3 bases from J, leaving 7 bases between. CDR3 sequence: CAWSVGSTDTQYF. CDR3 sequence (DNA): TGTGCCTGGAGTGTGGGTAGTACAGATACGCAGTATTTT. Combining the CDR3 with reference TRBV30 and TRBJ2-3 gives the whole variable domain SQTIHQWPATLVQPVGSPLSLECTVEGTSNPNLYWYRQAAGRGLQLLFYSVGIGQISSEVPQNLSASRPQDRQFILSSKKLLLSDSGFYLCAWSVGSTDTQYFGPGTRLTVL.

This rearrangement joins TRBV28 to TRBJ1-2, with 10 bases that match TRBD1. The CDR3 runs 13 residues. J was trimmed by 6 bases and V by 8 bases; bases with no gene match: 6. The germline CDR1 and CDR2 sequences are MDHEN and SYDVKM. Here the CDR3 reads CASRDRGRDGYTF. CDR3 coding DNA: TGTGCCAGCCGGGACAGGGGACGGGATGGCTACACCTTC.

This chain uses TRBV30 with TRBJ1-1; perhaps TRBD1 as D (6 bases). The CDR3 sequence is 13 residues long. Germline CDR1 is GTSNPN and CDR2 is SVGIG (reference sequence). V was shortened by 5 bases and J by 4 bases, with 14 bases between the two germline ends. CDR3 sequence: CAWGGRDGTEAFF. The CDR3 DNA is TGTGCCTGGGGGGGCAGGGATGGCACTGAAGCTTTCTTT. Combining the CDR3 with reference TRBV30 and TRBJ1-1 gives the whole variable domain SQTIHQWPATLVQPVGSPLSLECTVEGTSNPNLYWYRQAAGRGLQLLFYSVGIGQISSEVPQNLSASRPQDRQFILSSKKLLLSDSGFYLCAWGGRDGTEAFFGQGTRLTVV.

V is TRBV5-6 and J is TRBJ2-1; D remains unclear. CDR3 size: 15 residues. V lost 2 bases and J lost 8, with 17 bases in between. The V gene's germline CDR1 is SGHDT and CDR2 YYEEEE. The CDR3 is CASSFRQVRGDEQFF. Here the CDR3 DNA reads TGTGCCAGCAGCTTTCGGCAGGTTAGAGGTGATGAGCAGTTCTTC.

This clone was observed a handful of times. The genes are TRBV28 and TRBJ1-2; 7 bases match TRBD1. Per the germline V gene, CDR1 is MDHEN and CDR2 is SYDVKM. J was trimmed by 4 bases and V by 6 bases; bases with no gene match: 5. This CDR3 spans 13 amino acids. The CDR3 protein is CASSLRGFYGYTF. As DNA, the CDR3 is TGTGCCAGCAGCCTCAGGGGGTTCTATGGCTACACCTTC.

The chain carries TRBV6-2 or TRBV6-3 and TRBJ2-7, with 8 bases lining up with TRBD1. The CDR3 spans 15 residues. CDR1 MNHEY and CDR2 SVGEGT come from the germline V gene. V trimming: 2 bases; J trimming: 2 bases; junction bases outside the gene matches: 5. The CDR3 coding sequence is TGTGCCAGCAGTTACATCGGACAGGGAGCCTACGAGCAGTACTTC. Residues: CASSYIGQGAYEQYF.

The V gene is TRBV13, the J gene TRBJ1-6, with a weak D call TRBD1 (5 bases). From germline, CDR1 is PRHDT and CDR2 FYEKMQ (reference sequence). Trimming left V 1 base short and J 10 bases short, with 11 bases between. CDR3 size: 14 residues. The CDR3 loop reads CASSLVRDSSPLHF. The CDR3 DNA is TGTGCCAGCAGCTTAGTTAGGGACTCCTCACCCCTCCACTTT.

The chain employs TRBV6-5 and TRBJ1-4, with a tentative D call TRBD1 (6 bases). The germline V gene encodes CDR1 MNHEY and CDR2 SVGAGI. The CDR3 is 13 amino acids. The ends were cut back, 5 bases at V and 4 bases at J, with 8 bases in the middle. The CDR3 DNA follows: TGTGCCAGCAGTCGGACAGTTAATGAAAAACTGTTTTTT. Protein sequence: CASSRTVNEKLFF.

The CDR3 loop is CASSPPGELFF. CDR3 bases: TGTGCCAGCAGCCCCCCAGGGGAGCTGTTTTTT. V gene TRBV7-2 combines with J gene TRBJ2-2, with D uncertain. The CDR3 loop spans 11 amino acids. Germline V CDR1 and CDR2: SGHTA, FQGNSA. V was cut by 5 bases and J by 8 bases, with 6 bases left in between. The full variable domain, its missing parts supplied by reference TRBV7-2 and TRBJ2-2, is GAGVSQSPSNKVTEKGKDVELRCDPISGHTALYWYRQSLGQGLEFLIYFQGNSAPDKSGLPSDRFSAERTGGSVSTLTIQRTQQEDSAVYLCASSPPGELFFGEGSRLTVL.

In this sample, this clone turned up once. The CDR3 loop is CASSWASNTGELFF. The DNA for the CDR3 is TGTGCCAGCAGTTGGGCGTCGAACACCGGGGAGCTGTTTTTT. The rearrangement links TRBV27 to TRBJ2-2, with unresolved D. V was shortened by 4 bases and J by 0 bases, with 6 bases between the two germline ends. Germline V CDR1 and CDR2: MNHEY, SMNVEV (reference sequence). The CDR3 is 14 residues long.

The chain joins TRBV6-2 or TRBV6-3 to TRBJ2-7, with 7 bases that match TRBD1. V shed 2 bases, J shed 3 bases, and the junction held 7 bases outside the gene matches. This CDR3 spans 15 amino acids. CDR1 is MNHEY, CDR2 SVGEGT, per germline. CDR3 amino acids: CASSYGTQGIYEQYF. The DNA for the CDR3 is TGTGCCAGCAGTTACGGTACACAGGGGATCTACGAGCAGTACTTC.

The V call is TRBV18, the J call TRBJ2-2; D unresolved. In germline, CDR1 is KGHSH, CDR2 LQKENI. The CDR3 consists of 13 residues. Between the trimmed V and J ends, which lost 6 bases and 6 bases, there was a span of 11 bases. This CDR3 is CASSTDRSGELFF. In nucleotides, the CDR3 is TGTGCCAGCTCGACGGACCGCTCCGGGGAGCTGTTTTTT.

This clone has only a few counts. The chain recombines TRBV29-1 with TRBJ1-6; D is unresolved. This CDR3 contains 13 residues. The V end was cut by 5 bases, the J end by 8 bases, with 13 bases between. CDR1 is SQVTM, CDR2 ANQGSEA, per germline. CDR3 coding DNA: TGCAGCGTTCTGCGGACCAGCGATTCACCCCTCCACTTT. This gives the protein CSVLRTSDSPLHF.

This clone occurred a few times. The CDR3 here is CASSHPSGPYEQYF. CDR3 bases: TGTGCCAGTAGTCACCCTTCTGGTCCCTACGAGCAGTACTTC. This chain uses TRBV19 with TRBJ2-7, with unresolved D. Trimming removed 5 bases at V and 2 bases at J, with 13 bases between. The length of the CDR3 is 14 residues. Germline V gene data show CDR1 as LNHDA and CDR2 as SQIVND (reference sequence).

This clone was seen only a few times. This chain uses TRBV7-6 with TRBJ2-1; no firm D call. The CDR3 totals 16 residues. In germline, CDR1 is SGHVS, CDR2 FNYEAQ. Trimming left V 4 bases short and J 0 bases short, with 13 bases between. The CDR3 spells CASSSLQQSSYNEQFF. Here the CDR3 DNA reads TGTGCCAGCAGCTCCCTCCAACAGAGCTCCTACAATGAGCAGTTCTTC.

The chain carries TRBV5-6 and TRBJ2-7; 7 positions agree with TRBD2. J lost 5 bases, V lost 5 bases, and 7 bases had no gene match. This CDR3 spans 13 amino acids. Germline V gene sequence: CDR1 SGHDT, CDR2 YYEEEE. The CDR3 reads CASRLTSVHEQYF. The CDR3 DNA is TGTGCCAGCAGACTAACTAGCGTCCACGAGCAGTACTTC.

The chain recombines TRBV24-1 with TRBJ2-1; 11 bases align to TRBD2. The germline CDR1 and CDR2 sequences are KGHDR and SFDVKD. This CDR3 region has 16 residues. With V trimmed by 2 bases and J by 7 bases, 6 bases remained unmatched. The CDR3 nucleotides are TGTGCCACCAGTGATTGGTTAGCGGGGGGGCCAAATGAGCAGTTCTTC. Translating it yields CATSDWLAGGPNEQFF.

The V gene is TRBV19, the J gene TRBJ1-2, with 7 bases lining up with TRBD1. V lost 5 bases, J lost 4 bases, and 4 bases stayed unmatched. The CDR3 consists of 13 residues. Germline V gene lookup returns CDR1 LNHDA and CDR2 SQIVND (reference sequence). The CDR3: CASSSGGSYGYTF. The CDR3 DNA reads TGTGCCAGTAGTTCAGGGGGAAGCTATGGCTACACCTTC.

The chain carries TRBV5-4 and TRBJ2-5; no clear D gene. CDR1 is SGHNT and CDR2 is YYREEE in the germline V gene (reference sequence). The CDR3 sequence is 13 residues long. Between the trimmed V and J ends, which lost 3 bases and 2 bases, there was a span of 8 bases. CDR3 in amino acids: CASSSPGQETQYF. The DNA of the CDR3 is TGTGCCAGCAGCTCACCAGGTCAAGAGACCCAGTACTTC.

This sequence joins TRBV18 and TRBJ1-1; 7 bases are a match to TRBD1. CDR1 is KGHSH, CDR2 LQKENI, per germline. This CDR3 has 13 amino acids. With 6 bases clipped from V and 2 bases from J, the junction kept 3 bases outside the gene matches. Written as DNA, the CDR3 is TGTGCCAGCTCTGGGACAGCCAACACTGAAGCTTTCTTT. Translating it yields CASSGTANTEAFF. Based on the CDR3 plus reference TRBV18 and TRBJ1-1, the full variable domain is NAGVMQNPRHLVRRRGQEARLRCSPMKGHSHVYWYRQLPEEGLKFMVYLQKENIIDESGMPKERFSAEFPKEGPSILRIQQVVRGDSAAYFCASSGTANTEAFFGQGTRLTVV.

This clone was seen only a few times. This rearrangement joins TRBV5-8 to TRBJ2-7, with D perhaps TRBD1 (6 bases). V lost 6 bases, J lost 0 bases, and 19 bases lay in between. This CDR3 comprises 16 residues. CDR1 and CDR2 from the germline V gene are SGHTS and YDEGEE. Here the CDR3 DNA reads TGTGCCAGCAACCTTAGAGTACAGGGAAGCTCCTACGAGCAGTACTTC. Its translation: CASNLRVQGSSYEQYF. Filled out from reference TRBV5-8 and TRBJ2-7, the complete variable domain reads EAGVTQSPTHLIKTRGQQATLRCSPISGHTSVYWYQQALGLGLQFLLWYDEGEERNRGNFPPRFSGRQFPNYSSELNVNALELEDSALYLCASNLRVQGSSYEQYFGPGTRLTVT.

The chain uses TRBV19 and TRBJ1-5; D may be TRBD1 (5 bases). V was cut by 3 bases and J by 0 bases, with 9 bases left in between. Germline V gives CDR1 LNHDA, CDR2 SQIVND (reference sequence). The CDR3 length is 15 residues. The CDR3 loop reads CASSILRGSNQPQHF. The CDR3 DNA sequence: TGTGCCAGTAGTATTCTGAGGGGTAGCAATCAGCCCCAGCATTTT.

The chain recombines TRBV5-1 with TRBJ2-7; TRBD1 matches 7 bases. The CDR3 is 13 amino acids. CDR1 is SGHRS, CDR2 YFSETQ, per germline. V lost 4 bases, J lost 2 bases, and 3 bases stayed unmatched. In DNA, the CDR3 is TGCGCCAGCAGCCAACAGGGGACCTACGAGCAGTACTTC. The encoded protein is CASSQQGTYEQYF.